A selection of T cell receptor beta chains follows, all from one sample in a study of regulatory T cells in long-lasting Graves disease. TCRdb ran MiXCR on the multiplex PCR reads and lists one entry per CDR3 protein. Here the sample spans a few hundred thousand distinct CDR3 sequences, around 18% being singletons. These data also featured in a second study, about T cells in Graves' hyperthyroidism and ophthalmopathy.

This sample comprised peripheral blood mononuclear cells (PBMCs), obtained at new diagnosis, from a patient treated with antithyroid drugs. The receptors were sampled from a woman in her thirties with Graves disease. Each CDR3 is given with its conserved first and last residue. A D gene is named only where the DNA matches it firmly. Clone size is not always given. Where it is, it says once, few, many or a class for expanded clones.

TRBJ1-1 many . TRBV5-8 CASSLAGGEGNAEAFF TGTGCCAGCAGCTTGGCCGGAGGGGAGGGGAACGCTGAAGCTTTCTTT
TRBJ2-1 . TRBD1 TRBV12-3/TRBV12-4 CASSLEDRVKNNEQFF TGTGCCAGCAGTTTAGAGGACAGGGTTAAGAACAATGAGCAGTTCTTC
TRBJ2-7 . TRBD1 TRBV10-1 CATDGTGVSYEQYF TGCGCCACCGACGGGACAGGCGTCTCCTACGAGCAGTACTTC
TRBJ2-1 many TRBD1 TRBV6-1 CASNNPGGNEQFF TGTGCCAGCAACAACCCAGGGGGCAATGAGCAGTTCTTC
TRBJ2-1 many . TRBV6-1 CASSTFRDMYNEQFF TGTGCCAGCAGTACATTCCGGGACATGTACAATGAGCAGTTCTTC
TRBJ2-1 many . TRBV20-1 CSARDMRVWDNEQFF TGCAGTGCTAGAGATATGAGGGTCTGGGACAATGAGCAGTTCTTC
TRBJ1-1 many TRBD1 TRBV18 CASSLGQGDGAFF TGTGCCAGCTCACTAGGACAGGGTGATGGAGCTTTCTTT
TRBJ1-5 many . TRBV4-2 CASSQIRDSNQPQHF TGTGCCAGCAGCCAGATCCGGGATTCGAATCAGCCCCAGCATTTT
TRBJ2-5 many . TRBV11-2 CASSFPQETQYF TGTGCCAGCAGCTTTCCCCAAGAGACCCAGTACTTC
TRBJ1-1 few TRBD1 TRBV19 CGAGGMNTEAFF TGTGGAGCAGGGGGAATGAACACTGAAGCTTTCTTT
TRBJ1-2 many . TRBV5-5 CASSPQGDGGYTF TGTGCCAGCAGCCCTCAGGGTGATGGAGGCTACACCTTC
TRBJ2-1 many TRBD1 TRBV12-3/TRBV12-4 CASTRTGGFNEQFF TGTGCCAGCACCCGGACAGGGGGTTTCAATGAGCAGTTCTTC
TRBJ2-1 few . TRBV29-1 CSVSRGLEQFF TGCAGCGTTTCCCGCGGGCTTGAGCAGTTCTTC
TRBJ1-5 many . TRBV6-5 CASSYQWDLSQNQPQHF TGTGCCAGCAGTTACCAGTGGGACCTCTCCCAAAATCAGCCCCAGCATTTT
TRBJ1-5 . . TRBV6-5 CASSYSIRGEEPQHF TGTGCCAGCAGTTACTCGATACGCGGGGAGGAGCCCCAGCATTTT
TRBJ2-5 many . TRBV10-3 CAISEGGHRDQETQYF TGTGCCATCAGTGAGGGGGGTCACAGAGACCAAGAGACCCAGTACTTC
TRBJ2-4 . TRBD1 TRBV2 CASEEDRGKNIQYF TGTGCCAGCGAAGAGGACAGGGGGAAAAACATTCAGTACTTC
TRBJ2-3 few TRBD2 TRBV18 CASSPVLRGGTDTQYF TGTGCCAGCTCACCAGTCCTGCGGGGGGGCACAGATACGCAGTATTTT
TRBJ2-7 few . TRBV19 CASSRADGNYEQYF TGTGCCAGTAGTCGAGCGGACGGGAACTACGAGCAGTACTTC
TRBJ2-2 few . TRBV11-2 CASSPISGGTGELFF TGTGCCAGCAGCCCGATATCTGGGGGCACCGGGGAGCTGTTTTTT
TRBJ2-5 many TRBD2 TRBV12-3/TRBV12-4 CASSWGGETQYF TGTGCCAGCAGTTGGGGGGGAGAGACCCAGTACTTC
TRBJ1-2 many . TRBV14 CASSDGRHYGYTF TGTGCCAGCAGTGACGGACGTCACTATGGCTACACCTTC
TRBJ1-3 many . TRBV18 CASSPGGPRNTIYF TGTGCCAGCTCACCGGGGGGACCGCGAAACACCATATATTTT
TRBJ2-1 many . TRBV20-1 CSGTGTRGANEQFF TGCAGTGGTACCGGGACTCGTGGCGCGAATGAGCAGTTCTTC
TRBJ1-1 many . TRBV20-1 CSAASGGKGTEAFF TGCAGTGCTGCCTCCGGGGGCAAAGGGACTGAAGCTTTCTTT
TRBJ2-1 many TRBD2 TRBV20-1 CSGTAPGGPDNEQFF TGCAGCGGTACAGCCCCGGGGGGACCAGACAATGAGCAGTTCTTC
TRBJ1-6 many . TRBV2 CASSEIVGKMGSPLHF TGTGCCAGCAGTGAAATTGTGGGGAAAATGGGTTCACCCCTCCACTTT